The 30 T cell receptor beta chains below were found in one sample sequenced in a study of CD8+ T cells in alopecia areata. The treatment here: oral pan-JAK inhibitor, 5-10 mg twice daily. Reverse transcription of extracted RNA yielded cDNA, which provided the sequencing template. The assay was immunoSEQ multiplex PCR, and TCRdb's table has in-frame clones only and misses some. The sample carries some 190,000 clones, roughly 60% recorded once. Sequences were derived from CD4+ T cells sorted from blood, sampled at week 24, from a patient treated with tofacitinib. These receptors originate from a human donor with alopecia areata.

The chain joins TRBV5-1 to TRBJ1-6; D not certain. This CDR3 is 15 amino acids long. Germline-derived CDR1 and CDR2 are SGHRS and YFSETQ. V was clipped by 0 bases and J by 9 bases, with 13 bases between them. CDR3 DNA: TGCGCCAGCAGCTTGGTAGGCCAAGTGGGTTCACCCCTCCACTTT. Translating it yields CASSLVGQVGSPLHF.

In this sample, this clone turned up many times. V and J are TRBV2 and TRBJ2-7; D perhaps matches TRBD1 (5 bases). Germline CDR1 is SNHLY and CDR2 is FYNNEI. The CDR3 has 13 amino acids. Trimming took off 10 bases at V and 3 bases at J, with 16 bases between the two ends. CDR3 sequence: CATRTRWDYEQYF. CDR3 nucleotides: TGTGCCACCAGGACACGGTGGGACTACGAGCAGTACTTC.

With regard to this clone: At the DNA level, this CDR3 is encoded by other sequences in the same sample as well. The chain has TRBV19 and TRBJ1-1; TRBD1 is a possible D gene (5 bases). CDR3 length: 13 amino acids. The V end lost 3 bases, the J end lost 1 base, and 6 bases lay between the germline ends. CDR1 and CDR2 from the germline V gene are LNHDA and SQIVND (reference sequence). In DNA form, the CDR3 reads TGTGCCAGTAGTATCCAGGGGAACACTGAAGCTTTCTTT. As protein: CASSIQGNTEAFF.

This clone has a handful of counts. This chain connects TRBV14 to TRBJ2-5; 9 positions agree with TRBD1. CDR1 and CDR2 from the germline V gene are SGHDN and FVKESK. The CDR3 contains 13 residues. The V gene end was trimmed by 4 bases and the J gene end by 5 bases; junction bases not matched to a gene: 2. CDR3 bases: TGTGCCAGCAGCCGGGACAGGGTGGAGACCCAGTACTTC. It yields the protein CASSRDRVETQYF. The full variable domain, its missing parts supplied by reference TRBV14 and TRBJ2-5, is EAGVTQFPSHSVIEKGQTVTLRCDPISGHDNLYWYRRVMGKEIKFLLHFVKESKQDESGMPNNRFLAERTGGTYSTLKVQPAELEDSGVYFCASSRDRVETQYFGPGTRLLVL.

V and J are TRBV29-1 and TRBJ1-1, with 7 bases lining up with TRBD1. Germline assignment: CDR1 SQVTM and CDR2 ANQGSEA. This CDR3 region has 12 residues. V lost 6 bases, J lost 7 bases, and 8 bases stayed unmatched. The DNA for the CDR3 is TGCAGCGTGGAACAGGGGCGGAATGAAGCTTTCTTT. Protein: CSVEQGRNEAFF.

CDR3 sequence reads: CASSNEQASNQPQHF. In DNA form, the CDR3 reads TGTGCCAGCAGCAATGAACAGGCGTCTAATCAGCCCCAGCATTTT. The rearrangement links TRBV5-5 to TRBJ1-5, with D possibly TRBD1 on 5 matching bases. This CDR3 region has 15 residues. Germline CDR1 SGHKS, CDR2 YYEKEE (reference sequence). V dropped 4 bases and J dropped 4 bases, with 15 bases sitting between them.

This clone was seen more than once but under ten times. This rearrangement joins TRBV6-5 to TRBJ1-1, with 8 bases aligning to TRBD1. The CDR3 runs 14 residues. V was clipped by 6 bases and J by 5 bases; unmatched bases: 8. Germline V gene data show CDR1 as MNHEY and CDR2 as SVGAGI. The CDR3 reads CASRPRTGLTEAFF. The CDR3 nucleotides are TGTGCCAGCAGGCCTAGGACAGGGTTGACTGAAGCTTTCTTT.

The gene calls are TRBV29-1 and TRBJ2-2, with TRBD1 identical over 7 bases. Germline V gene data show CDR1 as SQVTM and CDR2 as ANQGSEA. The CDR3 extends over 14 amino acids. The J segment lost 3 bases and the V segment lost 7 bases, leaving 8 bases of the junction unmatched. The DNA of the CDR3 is TGCAGCGGATCCCAAGGGACAGACACCGGGGAGCTGTTTTTT. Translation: CSGSQGTDTGELFF.

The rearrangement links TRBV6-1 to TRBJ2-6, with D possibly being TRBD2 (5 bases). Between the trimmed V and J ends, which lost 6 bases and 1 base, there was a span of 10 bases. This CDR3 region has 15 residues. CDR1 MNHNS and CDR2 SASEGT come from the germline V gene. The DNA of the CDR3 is TGTGCCAGCAGAATGAGGGATTCTGGGGCCAACGTCCTGACTTTC. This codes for CASRMRDSGANVLTF.

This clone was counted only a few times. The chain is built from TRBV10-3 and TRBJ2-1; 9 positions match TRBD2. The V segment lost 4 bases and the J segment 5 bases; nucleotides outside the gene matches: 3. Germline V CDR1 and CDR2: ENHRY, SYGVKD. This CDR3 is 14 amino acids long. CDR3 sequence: CAISGLAENNEQFF. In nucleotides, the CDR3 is TGTGCCATCAGTGGACTAGCGGAGAACAATGAGCAGTTCTTC.

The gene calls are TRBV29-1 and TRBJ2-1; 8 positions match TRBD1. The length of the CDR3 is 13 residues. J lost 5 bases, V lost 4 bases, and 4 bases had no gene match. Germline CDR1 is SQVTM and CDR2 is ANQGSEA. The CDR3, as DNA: TGCAGCGTTGCGACAGGGGTGGACAATGAGCAGTTCTTC. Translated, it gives CSVATGVDNEQFF.

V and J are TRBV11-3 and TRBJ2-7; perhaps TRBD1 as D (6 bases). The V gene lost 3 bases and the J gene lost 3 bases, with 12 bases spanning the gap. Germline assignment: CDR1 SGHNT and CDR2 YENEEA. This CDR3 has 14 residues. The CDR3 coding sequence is TGTGCCAGCAGCTTCAGGGGAATCGTCTACGAGCAGTACTTC. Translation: CASSFRGIVYEQYF.

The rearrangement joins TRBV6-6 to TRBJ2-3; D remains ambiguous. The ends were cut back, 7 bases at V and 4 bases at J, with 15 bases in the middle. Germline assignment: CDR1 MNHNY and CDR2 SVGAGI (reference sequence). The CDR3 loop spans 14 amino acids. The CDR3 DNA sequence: TGTGCCAGCATCCCCTATATCGAGTCAGATACGCAGTATTTT. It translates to CASIPYIESDTQYF.

CDR3 protein: CASSEAGELFF. The DNA for the CDR3 is TGTGCCAGCAGTGAAGCCGGGGAGCTGTTTTTT. The chain recombines TRBV2 with TRBJ2-2; no firm D call. There are 11 residues in the CDR3. V dropped 0 bases and J dropped 7 bases, with 0 bases sitting between them. Germline V lookup: CDR1 SNHLY, CDR2 FYNNEI. The full variable domain, its missing parts supplied by reference TRBV2 and TRBJ2-2, is EPEVTQTPSHQVTQMGQEVILRCVPISNHLYFYWYRQILGQKVEFLVSFYNNEISEKSEIFDDQFSVERPDGSNFTLKIRSTKLEDSAMYFCASSEAGELFFGEGSRLTVL.

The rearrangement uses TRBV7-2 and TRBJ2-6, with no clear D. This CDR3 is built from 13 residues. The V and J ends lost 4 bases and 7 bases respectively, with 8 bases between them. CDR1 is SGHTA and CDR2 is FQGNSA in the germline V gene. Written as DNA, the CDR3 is TGTGCCAGCAGCTCCCTCGGCGCCAACGTCCTGACTTTC. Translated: CASSSLGANVLTF.

CDR3 nucleotide sequence: TGCAGCGTTGCTTCAGGGCGCGATACGCAGTATTTT. It translates to CSVASGRDTQYF. The chain links TRBV29-1 to TRBJ2-3, with D perhaps TRBD1 (5 bases). This CDR3 region has 12 residues. Deletions cut 4 bases from V and 6 bases from J, with 11 bases between. In germline, CDR1 is SQVTM, CDR2 ANQGSEA.

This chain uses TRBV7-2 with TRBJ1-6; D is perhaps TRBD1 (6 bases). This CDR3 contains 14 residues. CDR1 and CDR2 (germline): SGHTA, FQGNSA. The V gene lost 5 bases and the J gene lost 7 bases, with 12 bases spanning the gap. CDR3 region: CASSTAGQNSPLHF. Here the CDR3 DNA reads TGTGCCAGCAGCACAGCGGGACAAAATTCACCCCTCCACTTT.

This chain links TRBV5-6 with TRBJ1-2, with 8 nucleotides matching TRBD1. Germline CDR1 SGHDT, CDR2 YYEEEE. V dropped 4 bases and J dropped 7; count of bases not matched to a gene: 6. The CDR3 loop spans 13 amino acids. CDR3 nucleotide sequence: TGTGCCAGCAGCCAGGGACAGGACGCTGGCTACACCTTC. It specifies CASSQGQDAGYTF.

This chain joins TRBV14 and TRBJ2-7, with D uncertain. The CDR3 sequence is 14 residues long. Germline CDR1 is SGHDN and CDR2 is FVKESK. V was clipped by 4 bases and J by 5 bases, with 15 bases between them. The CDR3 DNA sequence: TGTGCCAGCAGCCCCAGGATGGGGATGGACGAGCAGTACTTC. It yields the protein CASSPRMGMDEQYF.

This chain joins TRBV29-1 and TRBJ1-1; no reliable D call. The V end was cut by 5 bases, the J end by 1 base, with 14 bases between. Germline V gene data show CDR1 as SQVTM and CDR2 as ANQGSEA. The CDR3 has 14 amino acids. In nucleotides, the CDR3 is TGCAGCGTTTCGCCCGGGCCACAGAACACTGAAGCTTTCTTT. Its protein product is CSVSPGPQNTEAFF.

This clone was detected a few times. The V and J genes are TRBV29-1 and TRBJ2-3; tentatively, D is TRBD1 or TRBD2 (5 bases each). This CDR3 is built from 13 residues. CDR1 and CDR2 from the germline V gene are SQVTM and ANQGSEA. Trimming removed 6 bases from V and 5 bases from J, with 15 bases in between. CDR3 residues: CSVEALGVDTQYF. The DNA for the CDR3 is TGCAGCGTGGAGGCCTTGGGGGTAGATACGCAGTATTTT.

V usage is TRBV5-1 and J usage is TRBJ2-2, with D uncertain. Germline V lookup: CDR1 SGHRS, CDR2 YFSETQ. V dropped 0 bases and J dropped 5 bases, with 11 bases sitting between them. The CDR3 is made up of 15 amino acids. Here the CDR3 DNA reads TGCGCCAGCAGCTTGGGAGTCACTGAGACCGGGGAGCTGTTTTTT. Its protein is CASSLGVTETGELFF.

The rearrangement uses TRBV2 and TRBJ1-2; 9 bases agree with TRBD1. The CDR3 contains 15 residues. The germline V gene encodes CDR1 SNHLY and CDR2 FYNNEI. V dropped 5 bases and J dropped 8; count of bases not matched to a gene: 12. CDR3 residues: CASSRQTGGQYGYTF. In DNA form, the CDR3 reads TGTGCCAGCAGTAGACAGACAGGGGGACAATACGGCTACACCTTC. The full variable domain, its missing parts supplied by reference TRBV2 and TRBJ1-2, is EPEVTQTPSHQVTQMGQEVILRCVPISNHLYFYWYRQILGQKVEFLVSFYNNEISEKSEIFDDQFSVERPDGSNFTLKIRSTKLEDSAMYFCASSRQTGGQYGYTFGSGTRLTVV.

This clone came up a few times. The CDR3 DNA follows: TGCAGCGCCGTGGACGGAACTAATGAAAAACTGTTTTTT. Translation: CSAVDGTNEKLFF. V usage is TRBV29-1 and J usage is TRBJ1-4, with D unclear. The CDR3 length is 13 residues. V was shortened by 7 bases and J by 1 base, with 10 bases between the two germline ends. Germline assignment: CDR1 SQVTM and CDR2 ANQGSEA.

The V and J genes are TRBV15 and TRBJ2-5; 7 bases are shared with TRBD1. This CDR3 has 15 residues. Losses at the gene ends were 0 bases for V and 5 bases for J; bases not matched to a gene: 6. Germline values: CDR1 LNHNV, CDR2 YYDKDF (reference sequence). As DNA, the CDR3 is TGTGCCACCAGCAGAGATTCACAGGGGACGGAGACCCAGTACTTC. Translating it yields CATSRDSQGTETQYF. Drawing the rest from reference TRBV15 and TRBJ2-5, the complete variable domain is DAMVIQNPRYQVTQFGKPVTLSCSQTLNHNVMYWYQQKSSQAPKLLFHYYDKDFNNEADTPDNFQSRRPNTSFCFLDIRSPGLGDTAMYLCATSRDSQGTETQYFGPGTRLLVL.

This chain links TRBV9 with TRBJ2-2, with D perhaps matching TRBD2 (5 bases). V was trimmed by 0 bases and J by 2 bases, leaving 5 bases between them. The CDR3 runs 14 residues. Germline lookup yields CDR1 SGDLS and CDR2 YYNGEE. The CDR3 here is CASSVASNTGELFF. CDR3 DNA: TGTGCCAGCAGCGTAGCTAGCAACACCGGGGAGCTGTTTTTT. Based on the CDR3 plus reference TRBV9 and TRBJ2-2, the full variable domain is DSGVTQTPKHLITATGQRVTLRCSPRSGDLSVYWYQQSLDQGLQFLIQYYNGEERAKGNILERFSAQQFPDLHSELNLSSLELGDSALYFCASSVASNTGELFFGEGSRLTVL.

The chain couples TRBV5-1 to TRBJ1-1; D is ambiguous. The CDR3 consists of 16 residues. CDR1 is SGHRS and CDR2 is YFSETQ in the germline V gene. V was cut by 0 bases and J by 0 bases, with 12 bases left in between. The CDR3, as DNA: TGCGCCAGCAGCTTGGAGTTTGAGCCTTTGAACACTGAAGCTTTCTTT. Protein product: CASSLEFEPLNTEAFF.

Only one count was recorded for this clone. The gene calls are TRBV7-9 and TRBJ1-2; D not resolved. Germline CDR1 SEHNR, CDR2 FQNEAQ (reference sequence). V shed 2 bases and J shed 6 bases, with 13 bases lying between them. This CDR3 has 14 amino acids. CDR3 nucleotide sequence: TGTGCCAGCAGCTTATCCGGATCCGGAGATGGCTACACCTTC. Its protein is CASSLSGSGDGYTF. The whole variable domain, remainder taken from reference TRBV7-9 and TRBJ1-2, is DTGVSQNPRHKITKRGQNVTFRCDPISEHNRLYWYRQTLGQGPEFLTYFQNEAQLEKSRLLSDRFSAERPKGSFSTLEIQRTEQGDSAMYLCASSLSGSGDGYTFGSGTRLTVV.

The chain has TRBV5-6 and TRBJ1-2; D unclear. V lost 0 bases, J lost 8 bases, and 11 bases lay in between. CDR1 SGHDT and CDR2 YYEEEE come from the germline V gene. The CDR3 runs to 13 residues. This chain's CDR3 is CASSLVTTWGYTF. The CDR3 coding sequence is TGTGCCAGCAGCTTGGTGACTACTTGGGGCTACACCTTC.

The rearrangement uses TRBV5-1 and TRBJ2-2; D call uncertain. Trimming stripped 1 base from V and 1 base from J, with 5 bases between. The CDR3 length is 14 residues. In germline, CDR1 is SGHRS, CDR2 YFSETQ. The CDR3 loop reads CASSLFVNTGELFF. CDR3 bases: TGCGCCAGCAGCTTGTTTGTGAACACCGGGGAGCTGTTTTTT.